These T cell receptor beta chains were read from a single sample in a study of T cells in Graves' hyperthyroidism and ophthalmopathy. TCRdb re-called the multiplex PCR reads with MiXCR, one entry per CDR3 protein. The data show roughly 250,000 distinct CDR3 sequences, about 14% seen once. The material sequenced was blood. Receptor source: a woman aged 40-49 years with Graves' hyperthyroidism that later progressed to Graves' ophthalmopathy. Both conserved end residues are part of each CDR3. The D gene is left open where the match is weak. Expanded clones get a size class; other rows say once, few or many, or leave the size out.

D: .; V: TRBV7-8; size: many; J: TRBJ2-1; CDR3: CASSARRWEQFF; DNA: TGTGCCAGCAGCGCTAGGCGGTGGGAGCAGTTCTTC
D: TRBD1; V: TRBV10-3; size: many; J: TRBJ2-3; CDR3: CAISRDSDTDTQYF; DNA: TGTGCCATCAGCCGGGACAGCGACACAGATACGCAGTATTTT
D: .; V: TRBV12-3/TRBV12-4; size: many; J: TRBJ1-4; CDR3: CASSSGRVAEKLFF; DNA: TGTGCCAGCTCCTCTGGGCGGGTGGCTGAAAAACTGTTTTTT
D: .; V: TRBV15; size: few; J: TRBJ2-7; CDR3: CATSWGAPTWYEQYF; DNA: TGTGCCACCAGCTGGGGCGCCCCGACGTGGTACGAGCAGTACTTC
D: TRBD1; V: TRBV18; size: many; J: TRBJ2-7; CDR3: CASSLRTGTYEQYF; DNA: TGTGCCAGCTCCCTCAGGACAGGGACCTACGAGCAGTACTTC
D: .; V: TRBV14; size: few; J: TRBJ2-1; CDR3: CASSHGVPYNEQFF; DNA: TGTGCCAGCAGCCACGGGGTCCCATACAATGAGCAGTTCTTC
D: .; V: TRBV11-2; size: few; J: TRBJ2-7; CDR3: CASSRGHGAIEQYF; DNA: TGTGCCAGCAGCAGGGGACATGGGGCGATCGAGCAGTACTTC
D: .; V: TRBV5-1; size: .; J: TRBJ2-1; CDR3: CASSLDEGAINEQIF; DNA: TGCGCCAGCAGCTTGGATGAGGGAGCTATCAATGAGCAGATCTTC
D: .; V: TRBV18; size: many; J: TRBJ2-7; CDR3: CASSPLERPSSYEQYF; DNA: TGTGCCAGCTCACCACTTGAGCGACCGAGCTCCTACGAGCAGTACTTC
D: .; V: TRBV7-9; size: many; J: TRBJ2-7; CDR3: CASSFEGGYEQYF; DNA: TGTGCCAGCAGCTTCGAGGGGGGCTACGAGCAGTACTTC
D: TRBD1; V: TRBV15; size: many; J: TRBJ2-4; CDR3: CATSREPGQGTNIQYF; DNA: TGTGCCACCAGCAGAGAGCCCGGACAGGGCACAAACATTCAGTACTTC
D: TRBD1; V: TRBV12-3/TRBV12-4; size: many; J: TRBJ1-6; CDR3: CASSLGSRGRNSPLHF; DNA: TGTGCCAGCAGTTTAGGGTCCAGGGGGCGAAATTCACCCCTCCACTTT
D: .; V: TRBV27; size: many; J: TRBJ1-2; CDR3: CASSFGRLNYGYTF; DNA: TGTGCCAGCAGTTTCGGACGGCTTAACTATGGCTACACCTTC
D: TRBD1; V: TRBV3-1; size: many; J: TRBJ1-1; CDR3: CASSQTGATGVAEAFF; DNA: TGTGCCAGCAGCCAAACAGGGGCCACAGGTGTGGCTGAAGCTTTCTTT
D: .; V: TRBV6-1; size: .; J: TRBJ2-7; CDR3: CASSERGERSYEQYF; DNA: TGTGCCAGCAGTGAAAGGGGGGAGCGATCCTACGAGCAGTACTTC
D: .; V: TRBV12-3/TRBV12-4; size: many; J: TRBJ1-3; CDR3: CASNLFLAPSGNTIYF; DNA: TGTGCCAGCAATTTATTCTTGGCCCCTTCTGGAAACACCATATATTTT
D: .; V: TRBV27; size: many; J: TRBJ2-1; CDR3: CASSLKLINEQFF; DNA: TGTGCCAGCAGTTTAAAGCTAATCAATGAGCAGTTCTTC
D: TRBD2; V: TRBV18; size: few; J: TRBJ2-4; CDR3: CASSPGWSSGAKNIQYF; DNA: TGTGCCAGCTCACCGGGTTGGAGTAGCGGGGCCAAAAACATTCAGTACTTC
D: TRBD1; V: TRBV3-1; size: many; J: TRBJ2-5; CDR3: CASNMRGGVETQYF; DNA: TGTGCCAGCAACATGAGAGGGGGCGTAGAGACCCAGTACTTC
D: .; V: TRBV18; size: many; J: TRBJ2-2; CDR3: CASSPLQGWGTGELFF; DNA: TGTGCCAGCTCACCACTACAGGGATGGGGCACCGGGGAGCTGTTTTTT
D: .; V: TRBV5-6; size: many; J: TRBJ2-3; CDR3: CASSLGSAGTQYF; DNA: TGTGCCAGCAGCTTGGGTAGCGCGGGGACGCAGTATTTT
D: TRBD1; V: TRBV20-1; size: many; J: TRBJ1-5; CDR3: CSARSRTGSNQPQHF; DNA: TGCAGTGCTAGATCCAGGACAGGGAGCAATCAGCCCCAGCATTTT
D: .; V: TRBV7-3; size: many; J: TRBJ2-2; CDR3: CASSLTSAPGELFF; DNA: TGTGCCAGCAGCTTAACGTCGGCACCCGGGGAGCTGTTTTTT
D: TRBD1; V: TRBV28; size: many; J: TRBJ2-7; CDR3: CASSPSTGISYEQYF; DNA: TGTGCCAGCAGCCCCTCGACAGGGATCTCCTACGAGCAGTACTTC
D: .; V: TRBV5-1; size: many; J: TRBJ2-7; CDR3: CASSLEGDRYEQYF; DNA: TGCGCCAGCAGCTTGGAAGGTGATCGCTACGAGCAGTACTTC
D: TRBD2; V: TRBV28; size: many; J: TRBJ2-5; CDR3: CASSSSGTAQETQYF; DNA: TGTGCCAGCAGCAGTAGCGGGACGGCCCAAGAGACCCAGTACTTC
D: .; V: TRBV20-1; size: .; J: TRBJ2-1; CDR3: CSARPIITTHAYNEQFF; DNA: TGCAGTGCTAGACCCATTATAACTACACACGCCTACAATGAGCAGTTCTTC
D: TRBD2; V: TRBV6-1; size: .; J: TRBJ2-4; CDR3: CASREGAKNIQYF; DNA: TGTGCCAGCCGGGAGGGCGCCAAAAACATTCAGTACTTC
D: .; V: TRBV12-3/TRBV12-4; size: many; J: TRBJ2-3; CDR3: CASSDRRDTQYF; DNA: TGTGCCAGCAGTGACAGGCGGGATACGCAGTATTTT
D: .; V: TRBV24-1; size: many; J: TRBJ1-1; CDR3: CATSEGGGTEAFF; DNA: TGTGCCACCAGTGAGGGAGGGGGTACTGAAGCTTTCTTT
D: .; V: TRBV29-1; size: many; J: TRBJ1-2; CDR3: CSVPGEGSGYTF; DNA: TGCAGCGTCCCTGGCGAGGGGTCTGGCTACACCTTC
D: TRBD2; V: TRBV3-1; size: many; J: TRBJ2-3; CDR3: CASSHGLAEDTQYF; DNA: TGTGCCAGCAGTCATGGACTAGCTGAAGATACGCAGTATTTT
D: TRBD2; V: TRBV28; size: .; J: TRBJ2-3; CDR3: CASSPGAGEHRPDTQYF; DNA: TGTGCCAGCAGCCCGGGAGCGGGAGAGCACCGGCCAGATACGCAGTATTTT
D: .; V: TRBV24-1; size: .; J: TRBJ2-3; CDR3: CATLYPPSGGTDTQYF; DNA: TGTGCCACCCTTTATCCTCCCTCGGGGGGCACAGATACGCAGTATTTT
D: TRBD2; V: TRBV10-3; size: many; J: TRBJ2-7; CDR3: CASAGTSGLYEQYF; DNA: TGTGCCTCGGCGGGGACTAGCGGGCTCTACGAGCAGTACTTC
D: .; V: TRBV12-3/TRBV12-4; size: many; J: TRBJ2-2; CDR3: CASSAYNTGELFF; DNA: TGTGCCAGCAGTGCTTATAACACCGGGGAGCTGTTTTTT
D: .; V: TRBV6-1; size: .; J: TRBJ2-7; CDR3: CASSDRIAYEQYF; DNA: TGTGCCAGCAGTGACAGGATCGCCTACGAGCAGTACTTC
D: TRBD1; V: TRBV4-1; size: few; J: TRBJ1-3; CDR3: CASSRQGSAGNTIYF; DNA: TGCGCCAGCAGCCGACAGGGATCGGCTGGAAACACCATATATTTT
D: .; V: TRBV6-5; size: .; J: TRBJ2-3; CDR3: CASSLLHYTQYF; DNA: TGTGCCAGCAGTTTACTACACTATACGCAGTATTTT
D: .; V: TRBV18; size: many; J: TRBJ2-3; CDR3: CASSRPGRGLDTQYF; DNA: TGTGCCAGCTCACGCCCGGGACGGGGCTTAGATACGCAGTATTTT
D: .; V: TRBV4-1; size: .; J: TRBJ1-1; CDR3: CASSQTNDRWYTEAFF; DNA: TGCGCCAGCAGCCAAACCAATGACCGATGGTACACTGAAGCTTTCTTT
D: .; V: TRBV18; size: many; J: TRBJ2-2; CDR3: CASSPLRQILNTGELFF; DNA: TGTGCCAGCTCACCACTCAGACAGATTTTGAACACCGGGGAGCTGTTTTTT
D: TRBD1; V: TRBV12-3/TRBV12-4; size: many; J: TRBJ2-2; CDR3: CASTPRGRVNTGELFF; DNA: TGTGCCAGCACCCCCAGGGGGCGAGTGAACACCGGGGAGCTGTTTTTT